Below are 3 T cell receptor beta chains sequenced from a single sample in a study of T cell responses to AZD1222 COVID-19 vaccine. Assay used: immunoSEQ multiplex PCR; TCRdb lists only in-frame clones, some missing. Of 150,000 to 200,000 clones listed, around 92% are singletons. Specimen: peripheral blood, collected on day 0 of AZD1222 vaccination. All receptors derive from an adult in good health.

The V and J genes are TRBV7-3 and TRBJ2-5, with D tentatively TRBD1 or TRBD2 (5 bases each). The CDR3 runs to 12 residues. V gave up 5 bases and J gave up 7 bases, with 11 bases separating them. Germline V gene sequence: CDR1 SGHTA, CDR2 FQGTGA. CDR3 nucleotides: TGTGCCAGCAGCCGGGGCACGGGGACCCAGTACTTC. Translated, it gives CASSRGTGTQYF.

V and J are TRBV5-6 and TRBJ2-7, with TRBD1 identical over 11 bases. The CDR3 is 19 amino acids. Germline V gene sequence: CDR1 SGHDT, CDR2 YYEEEE. V shed 4 bases, J shed 0 bases, and the junction held 15 bases outside the gene matches. CDR3 in amino acids: CASSPLPGQGAPISYEQYF. The CDR3 coding sequence is TGTGCCAGCAGCCCCCTCCCCGGACAGGGGGCACCTATCTCCTACGAGCAGTACTTC.

The V and J genes are TRBV11-3 and TRBJ2-3; 7 nucleotides align to TRBD1. Germline loops: CDR1 SGHNT, CDR2 YENEEA. Trimming removed 4 bases from V and 1 base from J; junction bases left unmatched: 11. The CDR3 is 17 amino acids. The CDR3 bases are TGTGCCAGCAGCTCCGGACAGGCAAGAGGGGGCACAGATACGCAGTATTTT. Residues: CASSSGQARGGTDTQYF.